The 2 T cell receptor beta chains listed next were all sequenced from one sample in a study of OX40 agonist ivuxolimab in advanced cancers. The table came from immunoSEQ multiplex PCR; TCRdb's copy has only in-frame clones and leaves some out. Of about 27,000 clones in the sample, 76% were seen once. Material: CD4+ or CD8+ T cells sorted from blood, obtained in a trial of the OX40 agonist ivuxolimab. The receptors derive from an adult with an advanced solid tumor such as melanoma, head and neck, liver or kidney cancer.

The rearrangement joins TRBV6-1 to TRBJ1-2; D is undetermined. The CDR3 spans 14 residues. V was pared by 5 bases and J by 4 bases, with 14 bases between. The germline CDR1 and CDR2 sequences are MNHNS and SASEGT. In DNA form, the CDR3 reads TGTGCCAGCAGTTCACAAGGGTTATTCTATGGCTACACCTTC. The encoded protein is CASSSQGLFYGYTF.

CDR3 DNA: TGTGCCAGCCGGCAGGGGGCGTACGAGCAGTACTTC. Residues: CASRQGAYEQYF. This sequence joins TRBV6-1 and TRBJ2-7; TRBD1 agrees at 8 bases. V dropped 8 bases and J dropped 4; count of bases not matched to a gene: 4. CDR1 and CDR2 from the germline V gene are MNHNS and SASEGT. This CDR3 comprises 12 residues.